The T cell receptor beta chain described here comes from a study of blood T cells in healthy people across ages. Study-wide context: Through template switching, about one barcoded beta molecule was captured per two T cells, as measured in model experiments.

To note about this clonotype: One end of the junction is discordant with germline, which a read error may explain.

Primed by a sample-barcoded 5' primer and a J-beta primer mix, a second PCR proceeded for about 7 to 12 cycles. TCRdb re-called the 5' RACE reads through MiXCR, storing one row per CDR3 protein. The table includes about 1.1 million distinct CDR3 sequences, about two fifths detected once. This receptor was identified in a man aged 18 to 29 in good health. Sample: blood.

CDR3 in DNA: TGTGCCAGTAGGATAGGGACAGAAAGAGATACGCAGTATTTT. Encoded protein: CASRIGTERDTQYF. The chain joins TRBV19 to TRBJ2-3; TRBD1 aligns across 7 bases. This CDR3 spans 14 amino acids. CDR1 is LNHDA, CDR2 SQIVND, per germline (reference sequence).